The source of this TCR beta chain is a study of T cells after yellow fever vaccination (dated by TCRdb to between 2017 and 2020). For context, the study as a whole: The SMART-Seq v4 Ultra Low Input RNA kit was used to prepare libraries from fractions with low cell numbers. Two healthy male donors, one aged 18 to 30 and one aged 30 to 39 years, made up the cohort. Blood samples were taken at several timepoints before and after primary and secondary immunization, and bulk PBMC replicates and cell subsets were isolated. Bulk TCR alpha and beta repertoires were sequenced longitudinally to track T-cell clones before and after primary and booster YFV17D yellow fever vaccination.

Here is what the overall study found, with its caveats: Computational filtering was needed because FACS-sorted repertoires could contain abundant contaminating clonotypes from the bulk population. The secondary T-cell response was found to be weaker but faster than the primary response, with a peak reached on day 5 rather than on day 15. A small share of clonotypes was detected in both CD4 and CD8 compartments, with the overlap likely arising from convergent recombination. Most clones expanded after primary vaccination were re-detected after the booster (almost 97% of CD4 and around 88% of CD8), suggesting broad memory maintenance. Because only a couple of donors were included in the study, the extent to which the findings can be generalized is limited.

Per the publication, the treatment or condition label means: live attenuated yellow fever vaccine strain. At every blood-draw timepoint, two biological replicates of bulk PBMCs were collected. A standard Ficoll-Paque protocol was used to isolate PBMCs from peripheral blood. TriZol was used to extract RNA from bulk PBMCs, from CD4 and CD8 fractions, and from dextramer-positive and dextramer-negative fractions. The CDR3 measures 14 amino acids from cysteine to phenylalanine. Of the read, only the CDR3 DNA is kept; its 42 bases are in frame from base 1. CDR1 and CDR2 (DFQATT, SNEGSKA) derive from the germline V gene (reference sequence). V loses 5 bases, J loses 0 bases, and the germline ends lie 11 bases apart. On this clonotype itself: The specificity of this receptor is unknown. No base qualities exist here, and no much larger clone lies one base off it.

TCR cDNA was made using 5'RACE template switching, a step that added a universal primer site and unique molecular identifiers. Priming for cDNA synthesis came from both the TCR alpha and TCR beta constant segments. Library amplification involved two PCR steps, and the second step added sample barcodes and sequencing adapters. Sequencing of libraries was done on Illumina HiSeq 2500 (2x100 bp) or NovaSeq (2x150 bp). As for the original processing: MIGEC handled demultiplexing of reads and collapsing into UMI consensus sequences, while MiXCR performed V(D)J alignment. Using edgeR on replicate PBMC samples, clonotypes were called vaccine-responding if FDR was below 0.01 and the log2 fold change was above 5 up to day 15. Each bulk clonotype received a CD4 or CD8 identity based on whether the sequenced CD4 or CD8 repertoire contained that clonotype at higher abundance. Starting from the raw public reads, TCRdb applied fastp trimming at Q25, assembled clones with MiXCR and retained in-frame beta chains. Each entry is one CDR3 protein sequence, shown with its most common DNA and genes. The V and J calls were not made by the authors but by TCRdb's processing. The sample table holds some 560,000 distinct CDR3 sequences, of which roughly 17% were seen once. Roughly 17% of the sample lies in the top ten.

This clonotype was obtained from a man between 18 and 29 years old who received the YFV17D yellow fever vaccine. The chain was built from TRBV20-1 and TRBJ2-1, and the D gene may be TRBD2, 5 bases matching. The source material was PBMCs, sampled 5 days after the first yellow fever vaccination. The CDR3 region: CSASSGPSYNEQFF. The DNA sequence follows: TGCAGTGCTTCCAGCGGCCCCTCCTACAATGAGCAGTTCTTC.